This T cell receptor (beta chain) derives from a study of post-analysis software for immune sequencing data. On this clonotype: Its antigen is unknown.

Study-wide results and limits: For normalized Chao1 diversity, multiple sclerosis patients scored significantly lower than controls did. Included in a set of roughly five TRBV segments more frequent in patients than controls were TRBV5-6, TRBV5-1 and TRBV20-1.

This CDR3 has 16 residues. V shed 0 bases and J 8 bases; nucleotides not matched to a gene: 7. Germline-derived CDR1 and CDR2 are LNHNV and YYDKDF (reference sequence). TCR beta cDNA libraries included unique molecular identifiers. TCRdb re-analysed the PCR reads in MiXCR, keeping a single row per CDR3 protein. The table shows hundreds of thousands of distinct CDR3 sequences, with approximately 60% occurring only once. The V and J genes are TRBV15 and TRBJ2-1, with 10 bases lining up with TRBD2. The sample was blood. This clonotype was sampled from a girl aged 2-10 years with multiple sclerosis. CDR3 sequence reads: CATSRDLAGVLDEQFF. In nucleotides, the CDR3 is TGTGCCACCAGCAGAGACCTAGCGGGGGTCCTCGATGAGCAGTTCTTC.